The 24 T cell receptor beta chains listed next were all sequenced from one sample in a study of T-cell reconstitution after alpha-beta-depleted transplantation in children. Preparing the TCRbeta library involved the use of unique molecular identifiers. Each CDR3 protein gets one entry after TCRdb re-called the PCR reads with MiXCR. Seen here are 600,000 to 700,000 distinct CDR3 sequences, about 15% observed once, and the top ten hold approximately 1%. Sample: PBMCs from the stem cell graft donor, taken from the stem cell graft. Receptors originate from a human donor who donated a stem cell graft to a child with acute myeloid leukemia.

The V gene is TRBV14, the J gene TRBJ1-6, with 8 bases fitting TRBD1. After removal of 0 bases from V and 10 bases from J, the junction contained 14 bases not matched to a gene. This CDR3 region has 18 residues. Per germline, CDR1 SGHDN and CDR2 FVKESK. The CDR3 protein is CASSQDGTGALGGSPLHF. The CDR3 region has the DNA TGTGCCAGCAGCCAAGACGGGACAGGTGCCCTTGGAGGATCACCCCTCCACTTT.

This clonotype was detected only a few times. This chain joins TRBV20-1 and TRBJ1-3; D not resolved. The CDR3 has 15 residues. CDR1 is DFQATT and CDR2 is SNEGSKA in the germline V gene (reference sequence). The germline V and J ends were trimmed by 3 bases and 2 bases, with 14 bases remaining between them. CDR3 in amino acids: CSASRLGLTGNTIYF. CDR3 DNA: TGCAGTGCTAGCCGACTCGGACTAACTGGAAACACCATATATTTT.

This clonotype was counted ten times or more. The chain links TRBV12-3 or TRBV12-4 to TRBJ1-1, with TRBD1 matching over 8 bases. The CDR3 length is 13 residues. V shed 6 bases, J shed 5 bases, and the junction held 5 bases outside the gene matches. The CDR3 bases are TGTGCCAGCAGATACACAGGGGGAACTGAAGCTTTCTTT. Translating gives CASRYTGGTEAFF.

This clonotype was detected only a few times. V and J are TRBV5-1 and TRBJ2-2, with 9 bases that match TRBD1. Losses at the gene ends were 4 bases for V and 7 bases for J; bases not matched to a gene: 14. Germline V lookup: CDR1 SGHRS, CDR2 YFSETQ. CDR3 length equals 17 residues. The CDR3 region has the DNA TGCGCCAGCAGCCGGACAGGGGCCCCCCTCTCGGACGGGGAGCTGTTTTTT. It yields the protein CASSRTGAPLSDGELFF.

This clonotype was observed a handful of times. V is TRBV7-2 and J is TRBJ1-2, with 9 bases matching TRBD1. This CDR3 comprises 16 residues. Looked up from germline, CDR1 is SGHTA and CDR2 is FQGNSA. J lost 5 bases, V lost 2 bases, and 9 bases had no gene match. CDR3 amino acids: CASSLNSRGQGYGYTF. DNA of the CDR3: TGTGCCAGCAGCTTAAACTCTCGGGGACAGGGTTATGGCTACACCTTC.

This clonotype was found many times. The chain carries TRBV20-1 and TRBJ1-1; D perhaps matches TRBD1 (6 bases). The CDR3 is 12 amino acids. Germline CDR1 and CDR2: DFQATT and SNEGSKA (reference sequence). Trimming removed 3 bases at V and 7 bases at J, with 12 bases between. CDR3 DNA: TGCAGTGCTAGTGGGCAGGGGTATGAAGCTTTCTTT. It translates to CSASGQGYEAFF.

This clonotype was detected only a few times. The V and J genes are TRBV20-1 and TRBJ2-7, with 8 bases fitting TRBD1. The CDR3 extends over 12 amino acids. Germline values: CDR1 DFQATT, CDR2 SNEGSKA (reference sequence). With V trimmed by 7 bases and J by 5 bases, 7 bases remained unmatched. The CDR3 coding sequence is TGCAGTGTCTCCGGGACAGGCGACGAGCAGTACTTC. This encodes CSVSGTGDEQYF.

This clonotype was detected ten times or more. The rearrangement uses TRBV20-1 and TRBJ1-3, with no clear D. The CDR3 is made up of 11 amino acids. V lost 8 bases to trimming and J lost 0 bases, with 5 bases between them. Per germline, CDR1 DFQATT and CDR2 SNEGSKA (reference sequence). As DNA, the CDR3 is TGCAGTTTAGTCTCTGGAAACACCATATATTTT. Residues: CSLVSGNTIYF.

On this clonotype: A much larger clone lies one base from this, so it may be a read error. J is TRBJ2-1 and V is TRBV5-6, with D perhaps matching TRBD2 (5 bases). Germline V gene data show CDR1 as SGHDT and CDR2 as YYEEEE. Trimming stripped 1 base from V and 2 bases from J, with 13 bases between. The CDR3 contains 16 residues. CDR3 DNA: TGTGCCAGCAGCTTGTATCGCGAGGGTGCCTACAATGAGCAGTTCTTC. It yields the protein CASSLYREGAYNEQFF.

This clonotype has a count of ten or more. V usage is TRBV27 and J usage is TRBJ2-7, with D perhaps given as TRBD1 or TRBD2 (5 bases each). The CDR3 sequence is 14 residues long. V was shortened by 3 bases and J by 6 bases, with 15 bases between the two germline ends. Per germline, CDR1 MNHEY and CDR2 SMNVEV (reference sequence). As DNA, the CDR3 is TGTGCCAGCAGTTTGGTTGGGGGAACTACCGAGCAGTACGTC. The encoded protein is CASSLVGGTTEQYV.

This clonotype was detected a few times. V usage is TRBV30 and J usage is TRBJ1-1; 9 bases are a match to TRBD1. V lost 5 bases and J lost 6; bases outside the gene matches: 1. There are 11 residues in the CDR3. Per the germline V gene, CDR1 is GTSNPN and CDR2 is SVGIG (reference sequence). The CDR3: CAWDRGAEAFF. CDR3 in DNA: TGTGCCTGGGACAGGGGGGCTGAAGCTTTCTTT.

This clonotype occurred many times. The chain joins TRBV20-1 to TRBJ2-7; perhaps TRBD2 as D (5 bases). CDR3 length equals 11 residues. Germline loops: CDR1 DFQATT, CDR2 SNEGSKA (reference sequence). Between the trimmed V and J ends, which lost 3 bases and 8 bases, there was a span of 11 bases. The CDR3 reads CSASMGSQQYF. The CDR3 DNA is TGCAGTGCTAGTATGGGGAGTCAGCAGTACTTC.

This clonotype was picked up many times. The V call is TRBV20-1, the J call TRBJ1-1; D call uncertain. The CDR3 sequence is 12 residues long. Germline V gene sequence: CDR1 DFQATT, CDR2 SNEGSKA (reference sequence). Trimming cost V 4 bases and J 2 bases, with 8 bases left between them. CDR3 in amino acids: CSAKDGNTEAFF. CDR3 bases: TGCAGTGCTAAGGATGGAAACACTGAAGCTTTCTTT.

As DNA, the CDR3 is TGTGCCAGCAGGAACTCAGAGAGCCAAGAGACCCAGTACTTC. It encodes CASRNSESQETQYF. The chain uses TRBV28 and TRBJ2-5; no reliable D call. This CDR3 is 14 amino acids long. Germline CDR1 is MDHEN and CDR2 is SYDVKM. The germline V and J ends were trimmed by 6 bases and 1 base, with 12 bases remaining between them.

Details on this clonotype: A much larger clone is a single base away; this may be a read error. CDR3 amino acids: CSASGTGYLKAFF. CDR3 bases: TGCAGTGCTAGCGGGACAGGGTATCTCAAAGCTTTCTTT. V is TRBV20-1 and J is TRBJ1-1, with 9 bases matching TRBD1. The germline CDR1 and CDR2 sequences are DFQATT and SNEGSKA (reference sequence). The CDR3 covers 13 residues. V lost 3 bases and J lost 9; bases outside the gene matches: 8.

Concerning this clonotype: A much larger clonotype is one base distant, so this may be a read error. The chain has TRBV20-1 and TRBJ2-1, with D unclear. Per the germline V gene, CDR1 is DFQATT and CDR2 is SNEGSKA (reference sequence). This CDR3 has 15 residues. The CDR3 sequence is CSARDKASSYNEHFF. The CDR3 DNA follows: TGCAGTGCTAGAGACAAGGCGAGCTCCTACAATGAGCACTTCTTC.

V is TRBV10-1 and J is TRBJ2-2; 7 nucleotides agree with TRBD1. With 5 bases clipped from V and 1 base from J, the junction kept 4 bases outside the gene matches. Per the germline V gene, CDR1 is WNHNN and CDR2 is SYGVQD (reference sequence). The CDR3 spans 15 residues. CDR3 nucleotide sequence: TGCGCCAGCAGTCGGGACAGTGTGAACACCGGGGAGCTGTTTTTT. This codes for CASSRDSVNTGELFF.

The chain is built from TRBV20-1 and TRBJ1-1; D is undetermined. V was trimmed by 2 bases and J by 0 bases, leaving 19 bases between them. The germline gives CDR1 DFQATT, CDR2 SNEGSKA (reference sequence). The CDR3 has 17 residues. The CDR3 loop is CSARIRRGGMMNTEAFF. CDR3 DNA: TGCAGTGCTAGAATCAGGAGAGGTGGCATGATGAACACTGAAGCTTTCTTT.

CDR3: CASSYSGGGRQETQYF. The CDR3 region has the DNA TGTGCCAGCAGTTATTCCGGCGGGGGCCGACAAGAGACCCAGTACTTC. The gene calls are TRBV6-5 and TRBJ2-5; TRBD2 might be the D (7 bases). With 3 bases removed from V and 2 bases from J, the gap between germline ends came to 16 bases. Germline-derived CDR1 and CDR2 are MNHEY and SVGAGI. This CDR3 region has 16 residues.

Details on this clonotype: A clone one base away is much larger, so this may be a read error. V usage is TRBV7-2 and J usage is TRBJ1-2; no clear D. The germline CDR1 and CDR2 sequences are SGHTA and FQGNSA. There are 14 residues in the CDR3. V was clipped by 5 bases and J by 4 bases, with 14 bases between them. CDR3 in amino acids: CASSLSSGPYGYTF. The CDR3 nucleotides read TGTGCCAGCAGCCTTTCGTCTGGCCCCTATGGCTACACCTTC.

This chain connects TRBV4-3 to TRBJ2-1; D remains unclear. This CDR3 contains 17 residues. Trimming cost V 0 bases and J 4 bases, with 16 bases left between them. Per the germline V gene, CDR1 is LGHNA and CDR2 is YSLEER. The CDR3 sequence: CASSQDNPVDPYNEQFF. Written as DNA, the CDR3 is TGCGCCAGCAGCCAAGATAATCCGGTAGACCCTTACAATGAGCAGTTCTTC.

There are many counts of this clonotype. The J gene is TRBJ2-1, the V gene TRBV20-1; no clear D gene. This CDR3 is 13 amino acids long. Germline V CDR1 and CDR2: DFQATT, SNEGSKA (reference sequence). Trimming removed 0 bases at V and 2 bases at J, with 5 bases between. The CDR3 nucleotides read TGCAGTGCTAGAGAGGGAACCTACAATGAGCAGTTCTTC. Its translation: CSAREGTYNEQFF.

This clonotype was found many times. The chain recombines TRBV20-1 with TRBJ2-1; D is unresolved. V was pared by 6 bases and J by 8 bases, with 8 bases between. This CDR3 has 10 residues. CDR1 and CDR2 from the germline V gene are DFQATT and SNEGSKA (reference sequence). The CDR3 reads CSALSDEQFF. The CDR3 coding sequence is TGCAGTGCCCTGTCTGATGAGCAGTTCTTC.

This clonotype was found a few times. This rearrangement joins TRBV7-2 to TRBJ2-2; D call uncertain. The CDR3 has 14 amino acids. CDR1 is SGHTA, CDR2 FQGNSA, per germline. Trimming removed 1 base from V and 4 bases from J, with 7 bases in between. In DNA, the CDR3 is TGTGCCAGCAGCTTAGTACCCACCACCGGGGAGCTGTTTTTT. Translated: CASSLVPTTGELFF.